This T cell receptor (beta chain) was retrieved from a study of beta chain features in type 1 diabetes. The study's findings and limits: Fewer junction insertions and more nucleotide deletions appeared in type 1 diabetes patients.

V was pared by 11 bases and J by 3 bases, with 10 bases of the junction left unmatched. This CDR3 has 14 amino acids. Per germline, CDR1 ENHRY and CDR2 SYGVKD. The whole isolated RNA underwent reverse transcription, so sequencing captured expressed TCRB transcripts. Each sample of naive, central memory or regulatory T cells had, on average, around 3.5 million reads. TCRdb's copy holds only in-frame clones and misses some; the assay was immunoSEQ multiplex PCR. Among under 950,000 clones listed, 17% were seen once. Each of the CD4+ naive, central memory, regulatory and stem cell-like memory populations was sorted via CD45RO/CCR7/CD25/CD127/CD95/CD27. Sorting produced populations that all topped 95% purity. With respect to this clone: Antigen unknown.

The chain recombines TRBV10-3 with TRBJ2-7; 10 positions match TRBD1. The sample comprised naive CD4+ T cells from blood. This TCR was sampled from a woman aged 18-29 years in good health. CDR3 sequence (DNA): TGTGCCGCGTCCGGGACAGGGGCGAACTACGAGCAGTACTTC. Translating gives CAASGTGANYEQYF.